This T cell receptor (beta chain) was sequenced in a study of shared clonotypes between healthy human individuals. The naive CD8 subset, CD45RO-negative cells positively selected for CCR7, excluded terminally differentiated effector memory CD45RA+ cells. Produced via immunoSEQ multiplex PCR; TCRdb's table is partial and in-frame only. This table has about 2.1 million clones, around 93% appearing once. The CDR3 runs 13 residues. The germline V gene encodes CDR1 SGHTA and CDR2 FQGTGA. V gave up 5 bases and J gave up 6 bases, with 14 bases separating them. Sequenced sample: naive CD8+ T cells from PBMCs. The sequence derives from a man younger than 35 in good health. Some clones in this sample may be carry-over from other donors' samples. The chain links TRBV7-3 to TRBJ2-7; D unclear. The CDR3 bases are TGTGCCAGCAGCGCCCTCCTCCGGTCCGAGCAGTACTTC. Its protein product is CASSALLRSEQYF.